What follows are 29 T cell receptor beta chains derived from one specimen sequenced in a study of Tregs in tolerant kidney transplant recipients. The nonmyeloablative bone marrow transplants came from related graft donors, with transient mixed chimerism. Method: immunoSEQ multiplex PCR; TCRdb's copy keeps in-frame clones and lacks some. The sample data list tens of thousands of clones. Sequenced material: CD4+ T cells from blood (PBMCs), taken 24 months after the transplant. These receptors all come from a human patient who received a combined kidney and bone marrow transplant. Some T cells may be graft donor cells.

Concerning this clone itself: The read ends 3 residues early relative to the CDR3; the germline J gene fills the gap. V usage is TRBV20-1 and J usage is TRBJ1-2; D perhaps matches TRBD1 (5 bases). Germline loops: CDR1 DFQATT, CDR2 SNEGSKA (reference sequence). The CDR3 totals 13 residues. V gave up 3 bases and J gave up 3 bases, with 11 bases separating them. Partial CDR3 DNA: TGCAGTGCTAGTCAGGAGACAGACTATGGC. Its translation: CSASQETDYG. The whole CDR3 sequence is CSASQETDYGYTF.

As for this clone: The read is 3 residues too short to cover the CDR3 end, so that end is filled in from the germline J gene. This chain connects TRBV5-4 to TRBJ2-5; TRBD2 agrees at 10 bases. The CDR3 totals 15 residues. V lost 4 bases and J lost 5; bases outside the gene matches: 8. From germline, CDR1 is SGHNT and CDR2 YYREEE (reference sequence). The CDR3 loop reads CASSQGLAKGETQYF. The DNA read from the CDR3 is TGTGCCAGCAGCCAGGGACTAGCGAAGGGGGAGACC.

As concerns this clone: The DNA ends 3 residues before the CDR3 does, and the rest of the CDR3 is filled in from the germline J gene. V gene TRBV19 combines with J gene TRBJ1-1; D unresolved. Germline V gives CDR1 LNHDA, CDR2 SQIVND (reference sequence). The V end was cut by 6 bases, the J end by 5 bases, with 10 bases between. The length of the CDR3 is 12 residues. CDR3 sequence reads: CASREGRTEAFF. The DNA read from the CDR3 is TGTGCCAGTAGAGAGGGTAGGACTGAA. The full variable domain, completed using reference TRBV19 and TRBJ1-1, is DGGITQSPKYLFRKEGQNVTLSCEQNLNHDAMYWYRQDPGQGLRLIYYSQIVNDFQKGDIAEGYSVSREKKESFPLTVTSAQKNPTAFYLCASREGRTEAFFGQGTRLTVV.

On this clone itself: Read sequence stops 3 residues before the CDR3 end, and the germline J gene provides the missing end. V usage is TRBV10-3 and J usage is TRBJ2-5; 10 bases are a match to TRBD1. The CDR3 runs 15 residues. Germline CDR1 ENHRY, CDR2 SYGVKD. V shed 4 bases, J shed 7 bases, and the junction held 9 bases outside the gene matches. The CDR3 protein is CAISGGQGMERTQYF. The sequenced CDR3 bases are TGTGCCATCAGTGGGGGACAGGGGATGGAACGGACC.

Of note for this clone: Sequencing ends 3 residues short of the CDR3 end; the germline J gene provides the rest. The J gene is TRBJ1-6, the V gene TRBV6-4, with a tentative D call TRBD1 (5 bases). The CDR3 contains 14 residues. V was trimmed by 4 bases and J by 10 bases, leaving 14 bases between them. Germline lookup yields CDR1 MRHNA and CDR2 SNTAGT. The CDR3 bases that were read are TGTGCCAGCAGTGTTTCAGGGCTGGGGTCACCC. This sequence encodes CASSVSGLGSP. The full CDR3 sequence reads CASSVSGLGSPLHF.

To note about this clone: The read is 3 residues too short to cover the CDR3 end, so that end is filled in from the germline J gene. The chain couples TRBV20-1 to TRBJ1-1; unclear D gene. The germline V and J ends were trimmed by 0 bases and 3 bases, with 11 bases remaining between them. The CDR3 spans 14 residues. Germline assignment: CDR1 DFQATT and CDR2 SNEGSKA (reference sequence). Incomplete CDR3 DNA: TGCAGTGCTAGAGATCCGAGGGCAGACACTGAA. Amino acids: CSARDPRADTE. The complete CDR3 sequence is CSARDPRADTEAFF.

With respect to this clone: Read coverage stops 3 residues before the CDR3 terminus; the germline J gene supplies the remainder. This chain uses TRBV2 with TRBJ2-4; possible D gene TRBD1, 5 bases. Germline CDR1 and CDR2: SNHLY and FYNNEI. The CDR3 covers 14 residues. V was clipped by 3 bases and J by 6 bases, with 12 bases between them. The DNA read from the CDR3 is TGTGCCAGCAGTGAGGGCAGGGTTGGAAACATT. The encoded protein is CASSEGRVGNI. The CDR3, in full, reads CASSEGRVGNIQYF.

Concerning this clone itself: The read terminates 3 residues ahead of where the CDR3 ends, so the germline J gene completes it. This chain connects TRBV6-2 or TRBV6-3 to TRBJ2-1, with D perhaps TRBD2 (6 bases). This CDR3 has 11 amino acids. Germline V lookup: CDR1 MNHEY, CDR2 SVGEGT. Trimming removed 4 bases from V and 9 bases from J, with 7 bases in between. This CDR3 reads CASSSSVEQFF. The part of the CDR3 DNA that was read is TGTGCCAGCAGTTCTAGCGTTGAG.

Notes on this clone: The DNA ends 3 residues before the CDR3 does, and the rest of the CDR3 is filled in from the germline J gene. This chain links TRBV9 with TRBJ1-3; D gene uncertain. CDR3 length equals 16 residues. Trimming shortened V by 0 bases and J by 0 bases, and 10 bases separated the two germline ends. The germline V gene has CDR1 SGDLS and CDR2 YYNGEE. This chain's CDR3 is CASSVEDSYSGNTIYF. The sequenced CDR3 bases are TGTGCCAGCAGCGTAGAAGACTCATACTCTGGAAACACC.

Turning to this clone: The read gets to within 3 residues of the CDR3 end, and the germline J gene fills in the rest. The J gene is TRBJ2-2, the V gene TRBV5-1; 16 bases map to TRBD2. Looked up from germline, CDR1 is SGHRS and CDR2 is YFSETQ. J lost 7 bases, V lost 4 bases, and 7 bases had no gene match. The CDR3 totals 17 residues. CDR3 DNA (partial): TGCGCCAGCAGCGGGGGACTAGCGGGAGGGCTTGTCGGGGAG. This gives the protein CASSGGLAGGLVGE. The full CDR3 protein is CASSGGLAGGLVGELFF.

CDR3 sequence: CASSLFKETQYF. The CDR3 bases that were read are TGTGCCAGCAGCCTATTTAAAGAGACC. The rearrangement joins TRBV14 to TRBJ2-5; D is undetermined. Read sequence stops 3 residues before the CDR3 end, and the germline J gene provides the missing end. The CDR3 is made up of 12 amino acids. Germline CDR1 is SGHDN and CDR2 is FVKESK. Trimming shortened V by 4 bases and J by 3 bases, and 6 bases separated the two germline ends. Full variable domain (remainder filled in from reference TRBV14 and TRBJ2-5): EAGVTQFPSHSVIEKGQTVTLRCDPISGHDNLYWYRRVMGKEIKFLLHFVKESKQDESGMPNNRFLAERTGGTYSTLKVQPAELEDSGVYFCASSLFKETQYFGPGTRLLVL.

In the case of this clone: The read stops 3 residues short of the end of the CDR3; the missing end is completed from the germline J gene. V and J are TRBV7-9 and TRBJ1-5; D is undetermined. The CDR3 has 12 residues. Germline CDR1 SEHNR, CDR2 FQNEAQ (reference sequence). With 4 bases removed from V and 5 bases from J, the gap between germline ends came to 6 bases. Incomplete CDR3 DNA: TGTGCCAGCAGCTCAAACTATCAGCCC. As protein: CASSSNYQP. The entire CDR3 reads CASSSNYQPQHF. Complete variable domain (other parts from reference TRBV7-9 and TRBJ1-5): DTGVSQNPRHKITKRGQNVTFRCDPISEHNRLYWYRQTLGQGPEFLTYFQNEAQLEKSRLLSDRFSAERPKGSFSTLEIQRTEQGDSAMYLCASSSNYQPQHFGDGTRLSIL.

The DNA read from the CDR3 is TGCGCCAGCAGCTTGGGACAGGCGGGCGATGAG. Translation gives CASSLGQAGDE. The full CDR3 reads CASSLGQAGDEQFF. The chain joins TRBV5-1 to TRBJ2-1; a possible D gene is TRBD1 (6 bases). From the germline J gene comes the end of the CDR3, since the read stops 3 residues before it. CDR1 is SGHRS and CDR2 is YFSETQ in the germline V gene. V lost 0 bases, J lost 8 bases, and 12 bases lay in between. The CDR3 spans 14 residues. Looking up the rest from reference TRBV5-1 and TRBJ2-1 gives the full variable domain: KAGVTQTPRYLIKTRGQQVTLSCSPISGHRSVSWYQQTPGQGLQFLFEYFSETQRNKGNFPGRFSGRQFSNSRSEMNVSTLELGDSALYLCASSLGQAGDEQFFGPGTRLTVL.

As regards this clone: The CDR3 is cut off 3 residues early in the read; its end comes from the germline J gene. This chain connects TRBV11-2 to TRBJ2-5, with unresolved D. The CDR3 runs to 15 residues. Germline V gives CDR1 SGHAT, CDR2 FQNNGV. The germline V and J ends were trimmed by 4 bases and 4 bases, with 16 bases remaining between them. CDR3 sequence reads: CASSSPETPRETQYF. The CDR3 bases that were read are TGTGCCAGCAGCTCACCTGAGACACCGAGAGAGACC.

Concerning this clone itself: The read comes to an end 3 residues before the CDR3 does, leaving the germline J gene to fill in the end. This chain links TRBV11-2 with TRBJ2-5, with TRBD2 matching 7 bases. CDR3 length: 14 amino acids. CDR1 is SGHAT, CDR2 FQNNGV, per germline. The trim removed 4 bases at V and 4 bases at J, leaving 6 bases unmatched. The sequenced CDR3 bases are TGTGCCAGCAGCTCCGGACTAGTGGGAGAGACC. This translates into CASSSGLVGET. The complete CDR3 protein is CASSSGLVGETQYF.

On this clone: Read coverage stops 3 residues before the CDR3 terminus; the germline J gene supplies the remainder. This chain uses TRBV18 with TRBJ1-6, with 7 bases fitting TRBD1. CDR1 and CDR2 (germline): KGHSH, LQKENI. Germline trimming cut 5 bases from V and 10 bases from J; bases unmatched to any gene: 8. The CDR3 sequence is 14 residues long. CDR3 sequence reads: CASSVRQGASPLHF. The DNA read from the CDR3 is TGTGCCAGCTCAGTCAGACAGGGCGCGTCACCC.

Turning to this clone: The CDR3 extends 3 residues past the end of the read, so its final part is completed from the germline J gene. J is TRBJ2-5 and V is TRBV5-1; TRBD1 matches 7 bases. Germline lookup yields CDR1 SGHRS and CDR2 YFSETQ. The ends lost 2 bases at V and 1 base at J; junction bases unmatched: 2. The CDR3 is made up of 14 amino acids. The sequenced part of the CDR3 DNA is TGCGCCAGCAGCTTACAGGGGACCCAAGAGACC. It codes for CASSLQGTQET. The full CDR3 protein reads CASSLQGTQETQYF.

Regarding this clone: The read terminates 3 residues ahead of where the CDR3 ends, so the germline J gene completes it. This chain joins TRBV30 and TRBJ1-2; D perhaps matches TRBD1 (5 bases). CDR3 length equals 13 residues. Germline values: CDR1 GTSNPN, CDR2 SVGIG (reference sequence). The ends were cut back, 5 bases at V and 3 bases at J, with 13 bases in the middle. CDR3 amino acids: CAWVRDSDYGYTF. The sequenced part of the CDR3 DNA is TGTGCCTGGGTTCGTGACAGCGACTATGGC. Supplemented by reference TRBV30 and TRBJ1-2, the full variable domain reads SQTIHQWPATLVQPVGSPLSLECTVEGTSNPNLYWYRQAAGRGLQLLFYSVGIGQISSEVPQNLSASRPQDRQFILSSKKLLLSDSGFYLCAWVRDSDYGYTFGSGTRLTVV.

Of note for this clone: The read stops 3 residues short of the end of the CDR3; the missing end is completed from the germline J gene. The V call is TRBV11-2, the J call TRBJ1-1; 8 bases map to TRBD1. The CDR3 spans 14 residues. Germline loops: CDR1 SGHAT, CDR2 FQNNGV. Losses at the gene ends were 1 base for V and 3 bases for J; bases not matched to a gene: 1. Incomplete CDR3 DNA: TGTGCCAGCAGCTTAGCAGGGGGCGACACTGAA. Protein product: CASSLAGGDTE. The whole CDR3 sequence is CASSLAGGDTEAFF.

Concerning this clone itself: Read sequence stops 3 residues before the CDR3 end, and the germline J gene provides the missing end. V is TRBV5-4 and J is TRBJ2-2; a possible D gene is TRBD1 (6 bases). V shed 0 bases and J shed 6 bases, with 12 bases lying between them. Germline V lookup: CDR1 SGHNT, CDR2 YYREEE (reference sequence). This CDR3 comprises 15 residues. CDR3 protein: CASSLVVGTPGELFF. CDR3 DNA, as far as it was read: TGTGCCAGCAGCTTGGTAGTCGGGACACCCGGGGAG.

About this clone: With the read ending 3 residues before the CDR3 end, the germline J gene is used to fill in that end. The chain recombines TRBV11-2 with TRBJ2-1; tentatively, D is TRBD2 (6 bases). Germline V gene data show CDR1 as SGHAT and CDR2 as FQNNGV. The CDR3 runs to 14 residues. Trimming pared 7 bases from V and 3 bases from J, leaving 13 bases between. CDR3 DNA, as far as it was read: TGTGCCAGCACCCTAGTGGGGGGCTACAATGAG. Its translation is CASTLVGGYNE. The CDR3 in its entirety is CASTLVGGYNEQFF.

To note about this clone: The read falls 3 residues short of the CDR3 end, and the missing part is taken from the germline J gene. The chain has TRBV29-1 and TRBJ2-1; no reliable D call. Trimming left V 3 bases short and J 0 bases short, with 12 bases between. The CDR3 is 15 amino acids. The germline CDR1 and CDR2 sequences are SQVTM and ANQGSEA. CDR3 bases read: TGCAGCGTTGATGTGGCGGCTAGCTCCTACAATGAG. Translation gives CSVDVAASSYNE. Given in full, the CDR3 is CSVDVAASSYNEQFF.

In the case of this clone: The read stops 3 residues short of the end of the CDR3; the missing end is completed from the germline J gene. The rearrangement links TRBV13 to TRBJ1-1; D unclear. Germline loops: CDR1 PRHDT, CDR2 FYEKMQ (reference sequence). V was cut by 2 bases and J by 1 base, with 8 bases left in between. The CDR3 extends over 14 amino acids. The sequenced part of the CDR3 DNA is TGTGCCAGCAGCTTATGGGCCAGGAACACTGAA. It yields the protein CASSLWARNTE. The complete CDR3 protein is CASSLWARNTEAFF.

As for this clone: The sequence runs out 3 residues before the end of the CDR3; the remainder is reconstructed from the germline J gene. This chain links TRBV6-2 or TRBV6-3 with TRBJ1-5; the D is unclear. In germline, CDR1 is MNHEY, CDR2 SVGEGT. The V and J ends lost 6 bases and 0 bases respectively, with 9 bases between them. CDR3 length equals 14 residues. Incomplete CDR3 DNA: TGTGCCAGCAGCCTTTACATTAGCAATCAGCCC. This codes for CASSLYISNQP. The CDR3 reads in full as CASSLYISNQPQHF.

Comments on this clone: The CDR3 end falls 3 residues outside the read, so it is completed with the germline J gene. The rearrangement links TRBV10-3 to TRBJ2-3, with 7 nucleotides matching TRBD2. Losses at the gene ends were 0 bases for V and 4 bases for J; bases not matched to a gene: 1. Germline assignment: CDR1 ENHRY and CDR2 SYGVKD. The CDR3 spans 14 residues. The DNA read from the CDR3 is TGTGCCATCAGTGAGTCTAGCGGGTCAGATACG. Translating gives CAISESSGSDT. The full CDR3 protein is CAISESSGSDTQYF.

The CDR3 here is CATASGTNTGELFF. The covered CDR3 bases are TGTGCCACTGCCAGCGGAACGAACACCGGGGAG. V gene TRBV2 combines with J gene TRBJ2-2, with TRBD2 as a possible D gene (5 bases). Sequencing ends 3 residues short of the CDR3 end; the germline J gene provides the rest. Germline V gene lookup returns CDR1 SNHLY and CDR2 FYNNEI. This CDR3 spans 14 amino acids. V was trimmed by 10 bases and J by 0 bases, leaving 12 bases between them.

For this clone: The CDR3 end is not reached by the read, which stops 3 residues before it; the germline J gene fills it in. V is TRBV20-1 and J is TRBJ2-3; the D gene is possibly TRBD2 (6 bases). The germline V and J ends were trimmed by 3 bases and 0 bases, with 10 bases remaining between them. Per germline, CDR1 DFQATT and CDR2 SNEGSKA (reference sequence). The CDR3 spans 14 residues. Incomplete CDR3 DNA: TGCAGTGCTAGCCGGAGCGGGAGCACAGATACG. This codes for CSASRSGSTDT. The whole CDR3 sequence reads CSASRSGSTDTQYF.

About this clone: The read comes to an end 3 residues before the CDR3 does, leaving the germline J gene to fill in the end. V usage is TRBV18 and J usage is TRBJ1-6, with a weak D call TRBD1 (6 bases). The V end lost 2 bases, the J end lost 8 bases, and 7 bases lay between the germline ends. The length of the CDR3 is 13 residues. The germline V gene has CDR1 KGHSH and CDR2 LQKENI. CDR3 loop: CASSPGGDSPLHF. The part of the CDR3 DNA that was read is TGTGCCAGCTCACCAGGGGGCGATTCACCC.

In the case of this clone: The read comes to an end 3 residues before the CDR3 does, leaving the germline J gene to fill in the end. The rearrangement uses TRBV20-1 and TRBJ1-5, with D possibly matching TRBD1 (5 bases). The CDR3 sequence is 15 residues long. The V gene's germline CDR1 is DFQATT and CDR2 SNEGSKA (reference sequence). The V gene lost 3 bases and the J gene lost 3 bases, with 15 bases spanning the gap. The CDR3 DNA, read in part, is TGCAGTGCTAGTCCCTTAGGGGCCAACAATCAGCCC. Its translation is CSASPLGANNQP. The whole CDR3 is CSASPLGANNQPQHF.